This TCR beta chain is from a study of control samples from healthy donors and cancer patients (dated by TCRdb to 2020 to 2021). Library method: the immunoSEQ multiplex PCR assay. The clones in this table, taken by TCRdb from immuneACCESS, are in-frame only. Not every clone is retained; where verified, under half of the shortfall comes from an unresolved V gene, and the cause of the rest is unknown. A total of fewer than 100,000 clones appear in this sample, around 82% of them only once. The biggest ten clones account for more than 1.5% of the sample. With regard to this clone: Its antigen is still unknown. Base qualities were left out, and no much larger clone turns up one base away.

Based on the germline V gene, the CDR1 and CDR2 sequences are SGHDT and YYEEEE. From its cysteine to its phenylalanine, the CDR3 spans 14 amino acids. Only CDR3 DNA remains: 42 bases, in frame from the first base. V is cut by 1 base and J by 2 bases, and the space between the germline ends is 7 bases. The receptor chain draws on TRBV5-6 and TRBJ2-1; TRBD1 is a weak D gene call, 6 bases matching. Sequencing input: blood. The receptor was derived from a man between 60 and 75 years old in good health. The nucleotide sequence is TGTGCCAGCAGCTTGACAGGGACCTACAATGAGCAGTTCTTC. It translates to CASSLTGTYNEQFF.